This T cell receptor beta chain was recorded in a study of T-cell reconstitution after alpha-beta-depleted transplantation in children. This clonotype was observed a handful of times. Preparation of the TCRbeta library was carried out with unique molecular identifiers. TCRdb re-analysed the PCR reads in MiXCR, keeping a single row per CDR3 protein. Among hundreds of thousands of distinct CDR3 sequences listed, around 18% were seen once. Germline CDR1 reads MGHDK; CDR2 reads SYGVNS. V trimming: 3 bases; J trimming: 10 bases; junction bases outside the gene matches: 15. The CDR3 has 16 amino acids. The source material was PBMCs from the stem cell graft donor, sampled from the stem cell graft. This TCR derives from a human donor who donated a stem cell graft to a child with acute lymphoblastic leukemia. The chain is built from TRBV25-1 and TRBJ1-2; 9 bases match TRBD1. For the CDR3, the DNA is TGTGCCAGCAGTGATCTGCCTTCGGGACAGGGTGTGGACTACACCTTC. This sequence encodes CASSDLPSGQGVDYTF.